This TCR beta chain was sequenced during a study of blood T cell repertoires in COVID-19. Study-wide background: Some COVID-19 samples were acute and others convalescent; all came from the United States, Italy and Spain. Nucleic acid was either cDNA or gDNA, and it came from T cells, B-cell-depleted T cells, or PBMCs.

In the original workflow: Using reference gene primer amplification, nucleated cell counts were estimated. Some clones are missing from TCRdb's copy, which holds only in-frame ones; the method was immunoSEQ multiplex PCR. Clonal size and the V and J genes are those of that table, whereas D and trimming came from the DNA. The sample lists 200,000 or so clones, 70% to 90% seen once, with approximately 4.8% in the top ten. CDR1 is SGHRS and CDR2 is YFSETQ in the germline V gene. The CDR3 loop spans 15 amino acids. Trimming took 4 bases from V and 3 from J, leaving 13 bases between them. The chain uses TRBV5-1 and TRBJ2-2, with D maybe TRBD1 (6 bases). The clonotype comes from a man in his forties or fifties with acute or convalescent COVID-19. The sample comprised peripheral blood. The CDR3, as DNA: TGCGCCAGCAGCCTTGGGGACAAGTACACCGGGGAGCTGTTTTTT. Its translation: CASSLGDKYTGELFF.